The 18 T cell receptor beta chains listed next were all sequenced from one sample in a study of immune evolution from preneoplasia to lung adenocarcinoma. Sequencing was performed with immunoSEQ multiplex PCR; in TCRdb, only in-frame clones are kept and a portion is missing. The table records 7,000 to 9,000 clones, roughly 80% of them present only once. Sequencing was carried out using FFPE minimally invasive lung adenocarcinoma tissue. The receptor set was obtained from an older person with lung adenocarcinoma.

The chain combines TRBV11-2 with TRBJ2-5; 13 nucleotides align to TRBD2. From germline, CDR1 is SGHAT and CDR2 FQNNGV. V gave up 5 bases and J gave up 3 bases; unmatched junction bases: 3. CDR3 length: 15 amino acids. DNA of the CDR3: TGTGCCAGCAGCCCAGGGACTAGCGGGAAAGAGACCCAGTACTTC. Translated, it gives CASSPGTSGKETQYF. The whole variable domain, remainder taken from reference TRBV11-2 and TRBJ2-5, is EAGVAQSPRYKIIEKRQSVAFWCNPISGHATLYWYQQILGQGPKLLIQFQNNGVVDDSQLPKDRFSAERLKGVDSTLKIQPAKLEDSAVYLCASSPGTSGKETQYFGPGTRLLVL.

This clone was seen just once. The genes are TRBV20-1 and TRBJ2-7; TRBD2 agrees at 8 bases. The CDR3 is 11 residues long. Germline-derived CDR1 and CDR2 are DFQATT and SNEGSKA (reference sequence). CDR3 loop: CRPGGHYEQYF. The CDR3 DNA sequence: TGCAGGCCGGGGGGGCACTACGAGCAGTACTTC.

The rearrangement links TRBV30 to TRBJ1-5; TRBD1 matches 8 bases. This CDR3 is built from 13 residues. Germline CDR1 GTSNPN, CDR2 SVGIG (reference sequence). V gave up 7 bases and J gave up 0 bases; unmatched junction bases: 2. Here the CDR3 reads CASDRGSNQPQHF. Here the CDR3 DNA reads TGTGCCTCCGACAGGGGTAGCAATCAGCCCCAGCATTTT.

The rearrangement joins TRBV5-1 to TRBJ1-2; a possible D gene is TRBD1 (6 bases). Trimming shortened V by 2 bases and J by 5 bases, and 10 bases separated the two germline ends. This CDR3 is built from 13 residues. The V gene's germline CDR1 is SGHRS and CDR2 YFSETQ. The DNA of the CDR3 is TGCGCCAGCAGCTTCGGGCAGGGGTATGGCTACACCTTC. Translation: CASSFGQGYGYTF.

This sequence joins TRBV19 and TRBJ2-3; a possible D gene is TRBD1 (6 bases). Germline lookup yields CDR1 LNHDA and CDR2 SQIVND (reference sequence). CDR3 length: 12 amino acids. With 6 bases removed from V and 5 bases from J, the gap between germline ends came to 9 bases. The CDR3 bases are TGTGCCAGTAGCTCACAGGGAGATACGCAGTATTTT. It specifies CASSSQGDTQYF.

The gene calls are TRBV6-6 and TRBJ1-1; possibly TRBD1 for D (6 bases). The length of the CDR3 is 11 residues. The germline V gene has CDR1 MNHNY and CDR2 SVGAGI (reference sequence). V lost 5 bases, J lost 10 bases, and 11 bases lay in between. The chain's CDR3 is CASSTDRLAFF. CDR3 in DNA: TGTGCCAGCAGTACGGACAGACTAGCTTTCTTT.

In this sample, this clone turned up once. The chain has TRBV25-1 and TRBJ1-1; no firm D call. Trimming took off 4 bases at V and 12 bases at J, with 12 bases between the two ends. Germline CDR1 and CDR2: MGHDK and SYGVNS. CDR3 length: 11 residues. The CDR3 is CASSVLGGTFF. CDR3 bases: TGTGCCAGCAGTGTCTTGGGTGGGACTTTCTTT. The whole variable domain, filled in from reference TRBV25-1 and TRBJ1-1, reads EADIYQTPRYLVIGTGKKITLECSQTMGHDKMYWYQQDPGMELHLIHYSYGVNSTEKGDLSSESTVSRIRTEHFPLTLESARPSHTSQYLCASSVLGGTFFGQGTRLTVV.

The chain couples TRBV4-2 to TRBJ1-5, with D unresolved. V was pared by 0 bases and J by 0 bases, with 6 bases between. Looked up from germline, CDR1 is LGHNA and CDR2 is YNFKEQ. The CDR3 contains 15 residues. CDR3 DNA: TGTGCCAGCAGCCAAGATCAGGCTAGCAATCAGCCCCAGCATTTT. Residues: CASSQDQASNQPQHF.

The chain employs TRBV7-2 and TRBJ2-7, with D possibly TRBD2 on 6 matching bases. Germline V CDR1 and CDR2: SGHTA, FQGNSA. Between the trimmed V and J ends, which lost 2 bases and 0 bases, there was a span of 8 bases. The CDR3 has 14 amino acids. CDR3: CASSLTSRSYEQYF. CDR3 nucleotides: TGTGCCAGCAGCTTAACTAGCCGCTCCTACGAGCAGTACTTC.

This clone was picked up a small number of times. The chain employs TRBV7-9 and TRBJ1-2; D gene ambiguous. The CDR3 is 14 residues long. Germline loops: CDR1 SEHNR, CDR2 FQNEAQ (reference sequence). V dropped 8 bases and J dropped 5 bases, with 18 bases sitting between them. The CDR3 loop is CASARGGTGYGYTF. For the CDR3, the DNA is TGTGCCAGCGCTCGAGGAGGCACTGGGTATGGCTACACCTTC.

The V gene is TRBV12-5, the J gene TRBJ2-5, with D unclear. This CDR3 contains 12 residues. Germline CDR1 and CDR2: LGHNT and FRNRAP. Trimming pared 3 bases from V and 4 bases from J, leaving 6 bases between. The CDR3 region has the DNA TGTGCTAGTGGTTTAGGTGGAGAGACCCAGTACTTC. This sequence encodes CASGLGGETQYF.

The chain carries TRBV10-1 and TRBJ2-1, with 7 bases aligning to TRBD1. The length of the CDR3 is 14 residues. Germline V CDR1 and CDR2: WNHNN, SYGVQD (reference sequence). Trimming removed 3 bases from V and 8 bases from J; junction bases left unmatched: 7. CDR3 amino acids: CASSDQGGSDEQFF. The CDR3 DNA is TGCGCCAGCAGTGACCAAGGGGGCTCGGATGAGCAGTTCTTC.

This clone was observed a handful of times. The V and J genes are TRBV5-4 and TRBJ2-7, with TRBD1 matching 7 bases. The germline gives CDR1 SGHNT, CDR2 YYREEE (reference sequence). CDR3 length equals 14 residues. The junction had 8 bases not matched to a gene; V was cut back by 2 bases and J by 6 bases. The CDR3, as DNA: TGTGCCAGCAGCTTTATGGACAGGTCAGGCGAGCAGTACTTC. Amino acids: CASSFMDRSGEQYF.

The V and J genes are TRBV6-1 and TRBJ1-2; D uncertain. Trimming left V 3 bases short and J 4 bases short, with 9 bases between. Germline CDR1 and CDR2: MNHNS and SASEGT. CDR3 size: 13 residues. This CDR3 reads CASSEDGSYGYTF. For the CDR3, the DNA is TGTGCCAGCAGTGAGGACGGCAGCTATGGCTACACCTTC.

V is TRBV6-6 and J is TRBJ1-4; no definite D call. The CDR3 sequence is 15 residues long. Germline V gene sequence: CDR1 MNHNY, CDR2 SVGAGI (reference sequence). The V end was cut by 0 bases, the J end by 8 bases, with 13 bases between. In DNA form, the CDR3 reads TGTGCCAGCAGTTACTCGACTCGGCTCGGGGAAAAACTGTTTTTT. Amino acid sequence: CASSYSTRLGEKLFF.

The chain combines TRBV5-1 with TRBJ1-2; maybe TRBD1 (6 bases). The CDR3 runs 12 residues. V shed 4 bases and J shed 8 bases, with 12 bases lying between them. Germline V gives CDR1 SGHRS, CDR2 YFSETQ. CDR3 protein: CASSPGTIGYTF. The CDR3 nucleotides read TGCGCCAGCAGCCCAGGGACAATAGGCTACACCTTC.

This chain links TRBV11-2 with TRBJ2-3; possible D gene TRBD2, 7 bases. This CDR3 is 16 amino acids long. Germline CDR1 SGHAT, CDR2 FQNNGV. V lost 5 bases and J lost 2, with 17 bases in between. The CDR3 region has the DNA TGTGCCAGCAGCGGTCCCCGGGGGGCACCCACAGATACGCAGTATTTT. Protein product: CASSGPRGAPTDTQYF.

This chain connects TRBV19 to TRBJ1-5, with TRBD1 as a possible D gene (6 bases). V dropped 3 bases and J dropped 0 bases, with 15 bases sitting between them. Germline CDR1 LNHDA, CDR2 SQIVND (reference sequence). The CDR3 is 17 residues long. CDR3 DNA: TGTGCCAGTAGTATCCCCGGGACACTCTATAGCAATCAGCCCCAGCATTTT. It yields the protein CASSIPGTLYSNQPQHF.